A single sample gave rise to the 12 T cell receptor beta chains below, sequenced in a study of blood T cells in healthy people across ages. Using a J-beta primer mix together with a sample-barcoded 5' primer, a second PCR was run for about 6 to 11 cycles. TCRdb analysed the 5' RACE reads with MiXCR anew, one entry per CDR3 protein. The table lists 730,000 or so distinct CDR3 sequences, 35% to 45% of them singletons, with 20% to 25% in the top ten. The specimen was blood. The receptors shown here come from a woman aged 60 to 75 in good health.

The rearrangement uses TRBV29-1 and TRBJ2-2, with 8 bases identical to TRBD1. Trimming took 7 bases from V and 5 from J; bases not matched to a gene: 9. This CDR3 has 14 residues. The V gene's germline CDR1 is SQVTM and CDR2 ANQGSEA. As DNA, the CDR3 is TGCAGCGCCTCCAGGGGGCCTGGGACCGGGGAGCTGTTTTTT. Translated, it gives CSASRGPGTGELFF.

This chain uses TRBV12-3 or TRBV12-4 with TRBJ2-4, with 8 bases fitting TRBD1. The DNA end is a closer match to TRBJ2-7, so the J assignment may be wrong. CDR3 size: 14 residues. CDR3: CASSDTGTGYEQYF. DNA for the CDR3: TGTGCCAGCAGTGACACCGGGACAGGCTACGAGCAGTACTTC.

The chain employs TRBV7-6 and TRBJ2-3, with D possibly TRBD2 on 6 matching bases. This CDR3 region has 13 residues. V lost 9 bases and J lost 0, with 10 bases in between. Germline lookup yields CDR1 SGHVS and CDR2 FNYEAQ. CDR3 amino acids: CASGGWSTDTQYF. The CDR3 nucleotides are TGTGCCAGTGGAGGGTGGAGCACAGATACGCAGTATTTT.

This clonotype appeared a few times. The chain carries TRBV7-8 and TRBJ2-1; 13 bases align to TRBD2. Looked up from germline, CDR1 is SGHVS and CDR2 is FQNEAQ. This CDR3 contains 17 residues. J was trimmed by 7 bases and V by 0 bases; bases with no gene match: 6. CDR3 DNA: TGTGCCAGCAGCTTAGCAGGACTAGCGGGAGTGGTGAATGAGCAGTTCTTC. As protein: CASSLAGLAGVVNEQFF.

In this sample, this clonotype turned up a few times. This chain connects TRBV20-1 to TRBJ1-1, with D unresolved. Trimming removed 3 bases at V and 5 bases at J, with 10 bases between. The CDR3 spans 12 residues. Germline lookup yields CDR1 DFQATT and CDR2 SNEGSKA (reference sequence). The CDR3: CSARAPGTEAFF. The CDR3 bases are TGCAGTGCTAGGGCCCCGGGGACTGAAGCTTTCTTT.

The chain is built from TRBV7-9 and TRBJ2-1, with 10 bases that match TRBD1. Trimming took 5 bases from V and 7 from J; bases not matched to a gene: 17. Germline CDR1 and CDR2: SEHNR and FQNEAQ (reference sequence). The CDR3 is 18 amino acids. The CDR3 reads CASSPRGGPGQGINEQFF. CDR3 nucleotide sequence: TGTGCCAGCAGCCCCCGTGGGGGTCCGGGACAGGGGATTAATGAGCAGTTCTTC. The complete variable domain, with remaining parts taken from reference TRBV7-9 and TRBJ2-1, reads DTGVSQNPRHKITKRGQNVTFRCDPISEHNRLYWYRQTLGQGPEFLTYFQNEAQLEKSRLLSDRFSAERPKGSFSTLEIQRTEQGDSAMYLCASSPRGGPGQGINEQFFGPGTRLTVL.

Only one count was recorded for this clonotype. This rearrangement joins TRBV7-2 to TRBJ2-2; possibly TRBD2 for D (6 bases). The V gene lost 7 bases and the J gene lost 5 bases, with 8 bases spanning the gap. This CDR3 contains 12 residues. Germline V CDR1 and CDR2: SGHTA, FQGNSA. This chain's CDR3 is CASTRETGELFF. As DNA, the CDR3 is TGTGCCAGCACCCGGGAGACCGGGGAGCTGTTTTTT.

Only one count was recorded for this clonotype. The chain recombines TRBV27 with TRBJ1-2, with 9 positions matching TRBD1. Germline-derived CDR1 and CDR2 are MNHEY and SMNVEV (reference sequence). The V segment lost 7 bases and the J segment 3 bases; nucleotides outside the gene matches: 6. The CDR3 extends over 14 amino acids. The CDR3 loop reads CASTSRQGDYGYTF. The CDR3 region has the DNA TGTGCCAGCACCTCCAGACAGGGGGACTATGGCTACACCTTC.

The J gene is TRBJ1-4, the V gene TRBV7-8; possibly TRBD1 for D (5 bases). CDR3 size: 17 residues. The V gene lost 0 bases and the J gene lost 8 bases, with 19 bases spanning the gap. Germline loops: CDR1 SGHVS, CDR2 FQNEAQ. The CDR3 is CASSLAPAAGVGEKLFF. The CDR3 DNA sequence: TGTGCCAGCAGCTTAGCCCCTGCAGCGGGGGTCGGGGAAAAACTGTTTTTT.

This clonotype was counted a few times. The chain couples TRBV18 to TRBJ2-5; D is tentatively TRBD1 or TRBD2 (5 bases each). The V end lost 2 bases, the J end lost 4 bases, and 11 bases lay between the germline ends. In germline, CDR1 is KGHSH, CDR2 LQKENI. The CDR3 contains 14 residues. In nucleotides, the CDR3 is TGTGCCAGCTCACCAAGATCGGGGCGAGAGACCCAGTACTTC. It is translated as CASSPRSGRETQYF.

The rearrangement uses TRBV6-2 or TRBV6-3 and TRBJ2-1; D possibly corresponds to TRBD2 (6 bases). Trimming removed 5 bases from V and 12 bases from J, with 14 bases in between. Germline lookup yields CDR1 MNHEY and CDR2 SVGEGT. This CDR3 spans 12 amino acids. The CDR3 loop is CASSRSGPPQFF. In nucleotides, the CDR3 is TGTGCCAGCAGTCGTAGCGGACCACCGCAGTTCTTC.

This clonotype was detected only a few times. The J gene is TRBJ2-5, the V gene TRBV4-2; D may match TRBD1 or TRBD2 (5 bases each). Trimming shortened V by 3 bases and J by 0 bases, and 17 bases separated the two germline ends. This CDR3 comprises 17 residues. The germline gives CDR1 LGHNA, CDR2 YNFKEQ. The DNA for the CDR3 is TGTGCCAGCAGCCAGCTACCCGGGGCTCGAGACCAAGAGACCCAGTACTTC. Its protein product is CASSQLPGARDQETQYF.